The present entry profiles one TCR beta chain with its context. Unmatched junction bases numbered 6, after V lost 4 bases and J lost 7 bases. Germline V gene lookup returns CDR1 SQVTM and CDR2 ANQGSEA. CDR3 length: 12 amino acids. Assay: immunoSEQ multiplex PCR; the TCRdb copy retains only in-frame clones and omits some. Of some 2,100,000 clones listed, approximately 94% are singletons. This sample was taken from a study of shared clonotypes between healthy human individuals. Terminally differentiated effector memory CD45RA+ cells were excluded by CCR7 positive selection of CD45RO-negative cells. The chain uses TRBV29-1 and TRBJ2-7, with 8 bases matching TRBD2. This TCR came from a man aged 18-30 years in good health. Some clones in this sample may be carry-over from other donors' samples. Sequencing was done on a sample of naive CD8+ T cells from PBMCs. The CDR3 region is CSVVGSGGEQYF. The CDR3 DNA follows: TGCAGCGTTGTGGGCAGCGGGGGTGAGCAGTACTTC.